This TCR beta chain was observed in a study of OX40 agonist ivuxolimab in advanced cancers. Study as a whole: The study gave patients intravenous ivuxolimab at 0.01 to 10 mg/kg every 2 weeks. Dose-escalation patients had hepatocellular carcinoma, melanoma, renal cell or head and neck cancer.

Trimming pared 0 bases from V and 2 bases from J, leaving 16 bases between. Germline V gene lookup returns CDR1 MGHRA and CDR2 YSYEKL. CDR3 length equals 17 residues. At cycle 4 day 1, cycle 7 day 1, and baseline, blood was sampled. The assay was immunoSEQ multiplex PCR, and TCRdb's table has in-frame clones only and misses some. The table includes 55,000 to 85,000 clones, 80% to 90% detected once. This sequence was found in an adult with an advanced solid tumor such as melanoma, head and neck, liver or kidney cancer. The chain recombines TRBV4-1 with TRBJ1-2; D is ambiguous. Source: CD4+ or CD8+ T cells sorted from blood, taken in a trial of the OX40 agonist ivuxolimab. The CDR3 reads CASSQDLAGRTNYGYTF. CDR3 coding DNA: TGCGCCAGCAGCCAAGATCTGGCGGGCAGAACCAACTATGGCTACACCTTC.